Below are 17 T cell receptor beta chains sequenced from a single sample in a study of blood T cells in healthy people across ages. Alongside a J-beta primer mix, a sample-barcoded 5' primer served in a second PCR lasting about 7 to 12 cycles. TCRdb re-called the 5' RACE reads with MiXCR, one entry per CDR3 protein. The data show roughly 1 million distinct CDR3 sequences, roughly a quarter seen once. This sample also belongs to another study, concerning T cells of mothers and their children.

Sequencing was done on a sample of blood. The origin of the receptors is a girl aged 2 to 9 in good health.

V is TRBV5-1 and J is TRBJ2-5; D might be TRBD2 (6 bases). The DNA end lines up better with TRBJ2-1; the J call may be wrong. The CDR3 runs to 17 residues. CDR1 SGHRS and CDR2 YFSETQ come from the germline V gene. CDR3 protein: CASSRGTSGINDNEQFF. In DNA form, the CDR3 reads TGCGCCAGCAGCCGGGGGACTTCAGGGATAAACGACAATGAGCAGTTCTTC.

DNA for the CDR3: TGTGCCAGCAGCCAAAAGGAGTTCTATGGCTACACCTTC. Protein product: CASSQKEFYGYTF. The chain recombines TRBV3-1 with TRBJ1-2; D unresolved. Trimming removed 2 bases from V and 4 bases from J, with 8 bases in between. Germline-derived CDR1 and CDR2 are LGHDT and YNNKEL (reference sequence). The CDR3 runs to 13 residues. Supplemented by reference TRBV3-1 and TRBJ1-2, the full variable domain reads DTAVSQTPKYLVTQMGNDKSIKCEQNLGHDTMYWYKQDSKKFLKIMFSYNNKELIINETVPNRFSPKSPDKAHLNLHINSLELGDSAVYFCASSQKEFYGYTFGSGTRLTVV.

J is TRBJ2-1 and V is TRBV7-2; tentative D call: TRBD1 (6 bases). V lost 5 bases, J lost 3 bases, and 14 bases lay in between. The CDR3 has 15 amino acids. The germline V gene encodes CDR1 SGHTA and CDR2 FQGNSA. The CDR3 coding sequence is TGTGCCAGCAGCCCCGACAGGAGAAACTACAATGAGCAGTTCTTC. Encoded protein: CASSPDRRNYNEQFF.

V gene TRBV7-2 combines with J gene TRBJ2-3; D is undetermined. Between the trimmed V and J ends, which lost 3 bases and 2 bases, there was a span of 9 bases. There are 14 residues in the CDR3. Germline lookup yields CDR1 SGHTA and CDR2 FQGNSA. In nucleotides, the CDR3 is TGTGCCAGCAGCTTGGCGGCGACCACAGATACGCAGTATTTT. Translating gives CASSLAATTDTQYF.

The chain combines TRBV28 with TRBJ2-5, with 10 nucleotides matching TRBD1. The V gene's germline CDR1 is MDHEN and CDR2 SYDVKM. The CDR3 is made up of 16 amino acids. V shed 6 bases, J shed 9 bases, and the junction held 16 bases outside the gene matches. CDR3 loop: CASSPSATGGASAQYF. The CDR3 nucleotides read TGTGCCAGCAGCCCCTCAGCGACAGGGGGCGCATCGGCCCAGTACTTC.

CDR3 amino acids: CASNWDLRLSGNTIYF. For the CDR3, the DNA is TGTGCCAGCAACTGGGACCTTCGCCTCTCTGGAAACACCATATATTTT. This rearrangement joins TRBV12-3 or TRBV12-4 to TRBJ1-3; D is perhaps TRBD1 (5 bases). The CDR3 loop spans 16 amino acids. V lost 7 bases, J lost 0 bases, and 16 bases lay in between.

The CDR3 sequence is CASNAHRETYEQYF. The CDR3 bases are TGTGCCAGCAATGCGCACAGGGAAACCTACGAGCAGTACTTC. The chain is built from TRBV6-1 and TRBJ2-7; D perhaps matches TRBD1 (6 bases). V shed 7 bases and J shed 2 bases, with 15 bases lying between them. Germline-derived CDR1 and CDR2 are MNHNS and SASEGT. The CDR3 extends over 14 amino acids.

V gene TRBV10-3 combines with J gene TRBJ2-1, with D perhaps TRBD2 (5 bases). This CDR3 has 14 residues. Germline V gene data show CDR1 as ENHRY and CDR2 as SYGVKD. Trimming cost V 7 bases and J 0 bases, with 10 bases left between them. The CDR3 DNA reads TGTGCCATCAAACGGGATACCTCCTACAATGAGCAGTTCTTC. Translating gives CAIKRDTSYNEQFF.

The rearrangement links TRBV11-2 to TRBJ1-2; tentative D call: TRBD1 (5 bases). CDR3 length: 15 amino acids. Germline-derived CDR1 and CDR2 are SGHAT and FQNNGV. V was cut by 4 bases and J by 8 bases, with 20 bases left in between. CDR3 loop: CASSYVGGAWGGYTF. The CDR3 DNA sequence: TGTGCCAGCAGCTATGTCGGGGGTGCCTGGGGCGGCTACACCTTC.

This clonotype was recorded only once. The V gene is TRBV7-2, the J gene TRBJ1-2, with 12 bases aligning to TRBD1. Germline trimming cut 7 bases from V and 7 bases from J; bases unmatched to any gene: 7. Germline CDR1 and CDR2: SGHTA and FQGNSA. CDR3 length: 14 amino acids. The DNA of the CDR3 is TGTGCCAGCAAAGGGGGACAGGGGGCTGGTGGCTACACCTTC. Its translation: CASKGGQGAGGYTF.

This clonotype was counted a few times. This rearrangement joins TRBV12-3 or TRBV12-4 to TRBJ1-6, with D possibly being TRBD1 (5 bases). This CDR3 has 16 residues. V gave up 3 bases and J gave up 6 bases, with 15 bases separating them. Here the CDR3 reads CASSFLILGANSPLHF. As DNA, the CDR3 is TGTGCCAGCAGTTTTCTAATATTAGGGGCTAATTCACCCCTCCACTTT.

In nucleotides, the CDR3 is TGCAGCGTCAGACAGGGAAACATTCAGTACTTC. Its translation is CSVRQGNIQYF. The rearrangement uses TRBV29-1 and TRBJ2-4; 7 nucleotides align to TRBD1. The V and J ends lost 6 bases and 6 bases, in that order; junction bases with no gene match: 2. Germline V CDR1 and CDR2: SQVTM, ANQGSEA. The CDR3 loop spans 11 amino acids.

The sample holds a few counts of this clonotype. The chain uses TRBV27 and TRBJ2-1; 14 positions agree with TRBD2. The V segment lost 5 bases and the J segment 6 bases; nucleotides outside the gene matches: 6. Germline CDR1 reads MNHEY; CDR2 reads SMNVEV (reference sequence). CDR3 length: 16 residues. The CDR3 DNA reads as TGTGCCAGCAGTCAAGGGACTAGCGGGGGCTTCAATGAGCAGTTCTTC. Protein: CASSQGTSGGFNEQFF.

The chain couples TRBV15 to TRBJ1-1; TRBD1 might be the D (5 bases). Germline-derived CDR1 and CDR2 are LNHNV and YYDKDF (reference sequence). The CDR3 loop spans 11 amino acids. With 6 bases removed from V and 9 bases from J, the gap between germline ends came to 11 bases. The CDR3 DNA sequence: TGTGCCACCAGTATACCGGGACAAGCTTTCTTT. It yields the protein CATSIPGQAFF.

This clonotype came up a few times. The chain is built from TRBV11-2 and TRBJ2-5; D possibly uses TRBD1 or TRBD2 (5 bases each). This CDR3 region has 13 residues. Trimming took off 3 bases at V and 11 bases at J, with 16 bases between the two ends. Germline CDR1 is SGHAT and CDR2 is FQNNGV. The CDR3 spells CASSLRGVVEQYF. Written as DNA, the CDR3 is TGTGCCAGCAGCTTGAGGGGCGTTGTGGAGCAGTACTTC.

V is TRBV28 and J is TRBJ2-3; 12 bases agree with TRBD2. The germline V gene has CDR1 MDHEN and CDR2 SYDVKM. Germline trimming cut 4 bases from V and 4 bases from J; bases unmatched to any gene: 9. This CDR3 region has 17 residues. CDR3: CASSSWTSGAHPDTQYF. CDR3 sequence (DNA): TGTGCCAGCAGTTCTTGGACTAGCGGGGCCCACCCAGATACGCAGTATTTT.

The V call is TRBV20-1, the J call TRBJ2-6; no firm D call. The germline CDR1 and CDR2 sequences are DFQATT and SNEGSKA (reference sequence). V lost 0 bases to trimming and J lost 4 bases, with 16 bases between them. This CDR3 has 17 residues. The CDR3 protein is CSARDSAAWSGANVLTF. CDR3 nucleotide sequence: TGCAGTGCTAGAGATTCGGCCGCGTGGTCGGGGGCCAACGTCCTGACTTTC.